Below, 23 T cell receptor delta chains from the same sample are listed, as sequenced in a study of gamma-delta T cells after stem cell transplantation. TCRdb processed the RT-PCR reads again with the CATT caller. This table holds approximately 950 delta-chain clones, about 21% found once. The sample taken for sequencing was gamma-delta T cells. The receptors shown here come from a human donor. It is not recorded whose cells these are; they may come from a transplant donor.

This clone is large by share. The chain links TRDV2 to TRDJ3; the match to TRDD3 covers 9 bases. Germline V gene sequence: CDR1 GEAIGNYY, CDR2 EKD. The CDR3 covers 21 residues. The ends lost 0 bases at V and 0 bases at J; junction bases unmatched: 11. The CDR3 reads CACDTAGTGGPSSWDTRQMFF. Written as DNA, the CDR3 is TGTGCCTGTGACACCGCGGGTACTGGGGGACCCAGCTCCTGGGACACCCGACAGATGTTTTTC.

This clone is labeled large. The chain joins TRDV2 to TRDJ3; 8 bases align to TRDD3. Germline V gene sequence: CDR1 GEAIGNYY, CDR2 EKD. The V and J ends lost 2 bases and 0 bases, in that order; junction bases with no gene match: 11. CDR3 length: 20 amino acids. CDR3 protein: CACDILLGAPHSWDTRQMFF. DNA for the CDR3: TGTGCCTGTGACATATTACTGGGGGCTCCCCACTCCTGGGACACCCGACAGATGTTTTTC.

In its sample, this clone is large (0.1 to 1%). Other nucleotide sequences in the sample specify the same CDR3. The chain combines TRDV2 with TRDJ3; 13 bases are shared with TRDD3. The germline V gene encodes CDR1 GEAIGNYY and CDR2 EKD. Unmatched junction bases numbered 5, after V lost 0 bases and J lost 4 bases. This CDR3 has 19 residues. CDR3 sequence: CACDTVLGDTSWDTRQMFF. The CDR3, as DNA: TGTGCCTGTGACACCGTACTGGGGGATACGTCGTGGGACACCCGACAGATGTTTTTC.

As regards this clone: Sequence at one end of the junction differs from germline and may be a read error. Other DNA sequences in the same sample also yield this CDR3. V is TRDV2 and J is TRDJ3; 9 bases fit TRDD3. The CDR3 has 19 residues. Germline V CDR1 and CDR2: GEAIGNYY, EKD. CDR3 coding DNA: TGTGCCTGTGACACCGTACTGGGGGAATCCTCCTGGGACACTCGACAGATGTTTTTC. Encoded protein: CACDTVLGESSWDTRQMFF.

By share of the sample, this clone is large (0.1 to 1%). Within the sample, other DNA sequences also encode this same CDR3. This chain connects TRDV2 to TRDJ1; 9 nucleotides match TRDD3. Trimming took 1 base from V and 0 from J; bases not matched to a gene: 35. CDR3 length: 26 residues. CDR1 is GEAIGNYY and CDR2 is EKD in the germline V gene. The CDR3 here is CACDTLPEVSSVGSGGYVRYTDKLIF. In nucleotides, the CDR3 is TGTGCCTGTGACACACTGCCGGAGGTCTCCTCAGTTGGTAGTGGGGGATATGTACGGTACACCGATAAACTCATCTTT.

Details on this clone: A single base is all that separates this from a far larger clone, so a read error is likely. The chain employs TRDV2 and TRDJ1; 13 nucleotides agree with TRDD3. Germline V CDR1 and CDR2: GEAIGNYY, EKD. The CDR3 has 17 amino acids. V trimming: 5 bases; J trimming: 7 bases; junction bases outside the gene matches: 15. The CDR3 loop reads CACGTLSTGGYVSKLIF. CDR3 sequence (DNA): TGTGCCTGTGGCACTCTTAGTACTGGGGGATACGTTTCTAAACTCATCTTT.

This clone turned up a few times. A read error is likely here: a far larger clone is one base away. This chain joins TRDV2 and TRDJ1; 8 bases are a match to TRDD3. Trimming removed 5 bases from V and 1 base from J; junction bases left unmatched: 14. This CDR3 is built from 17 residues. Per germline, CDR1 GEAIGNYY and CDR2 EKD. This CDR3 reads CACGPVLGEDFTDKLIF. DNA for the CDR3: TGTGCCTGTGGCCCTGTGCTGGGGGAAGATTTCACCGATAAACTCATCTTT.

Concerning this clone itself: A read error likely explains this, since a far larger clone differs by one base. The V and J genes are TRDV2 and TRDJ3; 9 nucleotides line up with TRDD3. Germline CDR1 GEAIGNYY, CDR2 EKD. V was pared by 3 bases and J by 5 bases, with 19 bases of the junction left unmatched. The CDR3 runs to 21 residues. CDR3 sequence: CACDQLGDKVERSRDTRQMFF. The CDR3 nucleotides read TGTGCCTGTGACCAGTTGGGGGATAAGGTGGAGCGGTCCCGGGACACCCGACAGATGTTTTTC.

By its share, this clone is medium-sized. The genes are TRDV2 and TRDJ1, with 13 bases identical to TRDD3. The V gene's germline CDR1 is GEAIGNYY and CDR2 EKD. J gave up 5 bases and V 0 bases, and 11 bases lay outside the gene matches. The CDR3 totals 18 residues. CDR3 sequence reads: CACDTVGTGGYARDKLIF. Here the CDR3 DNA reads TGTGCCTGTGACACCGTGGGTACTGGGGGATACGCAAGGGATAAACTCATCTTT.

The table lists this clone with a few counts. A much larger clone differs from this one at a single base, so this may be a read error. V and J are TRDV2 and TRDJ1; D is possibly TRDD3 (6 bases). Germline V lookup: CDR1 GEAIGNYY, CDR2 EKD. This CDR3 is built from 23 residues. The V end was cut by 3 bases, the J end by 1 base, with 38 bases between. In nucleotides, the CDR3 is TGTGCCTGTGACGCCCTTTATGTGACACCGGAGGTCCTGGGGACTCACCTCACCGATAAACTCATCTTT. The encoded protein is CACDALYVTPEVLGTHLTDKLIF.

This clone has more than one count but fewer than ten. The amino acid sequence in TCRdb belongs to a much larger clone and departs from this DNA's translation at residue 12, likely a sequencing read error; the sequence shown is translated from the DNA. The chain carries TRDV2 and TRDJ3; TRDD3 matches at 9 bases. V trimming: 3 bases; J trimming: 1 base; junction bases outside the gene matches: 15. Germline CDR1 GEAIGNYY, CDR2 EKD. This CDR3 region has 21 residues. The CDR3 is CACDQLGDKVEQSWDTRQMFF. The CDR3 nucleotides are TGTGCCTGTGACCAGTTGGGGGATAAGGTGGAGCAGTCCTGGGACACCCGACAGATGTTTTTC.

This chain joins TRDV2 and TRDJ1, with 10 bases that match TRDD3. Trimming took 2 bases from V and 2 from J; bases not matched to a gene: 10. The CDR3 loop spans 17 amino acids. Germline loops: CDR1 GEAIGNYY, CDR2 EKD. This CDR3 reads CACDKVWGDTRTDKLIF. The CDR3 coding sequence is TGTGCCTGTGACAAGGTCTGGGGGGATACGCGAACCGATAAACTCATCTTT.

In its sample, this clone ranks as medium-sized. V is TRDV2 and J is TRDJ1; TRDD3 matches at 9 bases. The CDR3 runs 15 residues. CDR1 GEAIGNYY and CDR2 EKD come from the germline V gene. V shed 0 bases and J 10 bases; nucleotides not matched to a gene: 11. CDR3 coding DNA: TGTGCCTGTGACACCGTCGGCGGGGGATACCAGGTACTCATCTTT. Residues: CACDTVGGGYQVLIF.

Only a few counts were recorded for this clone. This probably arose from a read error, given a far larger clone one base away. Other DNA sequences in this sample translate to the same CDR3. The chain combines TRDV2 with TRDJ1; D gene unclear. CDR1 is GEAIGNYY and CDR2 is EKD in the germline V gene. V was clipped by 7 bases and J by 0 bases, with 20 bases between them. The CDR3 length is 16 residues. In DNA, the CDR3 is TGTGCCTGCGACGCTTTAAATTCCCCGTACACCGATAAACTCATCTTT. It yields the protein CACDALNSPYTDKLIF.

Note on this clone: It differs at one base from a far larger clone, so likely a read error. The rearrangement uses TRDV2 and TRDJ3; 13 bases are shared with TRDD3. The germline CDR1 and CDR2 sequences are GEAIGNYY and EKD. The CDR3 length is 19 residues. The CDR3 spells CACDTVLGDTSWDTRRMFF. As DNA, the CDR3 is TGTGCCTGTGACACCGTACTGGGGGATACGTCGTGGGACACCCGACGGATGTTTTTC.

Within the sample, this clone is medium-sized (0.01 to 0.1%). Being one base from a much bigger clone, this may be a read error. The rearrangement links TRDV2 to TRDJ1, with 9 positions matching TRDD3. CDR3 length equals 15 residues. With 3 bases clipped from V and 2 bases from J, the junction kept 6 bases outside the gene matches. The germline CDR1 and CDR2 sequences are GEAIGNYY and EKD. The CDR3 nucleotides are TGTGCCTGTGACGTTTTACTGGGGGAGACCGATAAACTCATCTTT. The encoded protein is CACDVLLGETDKLIF.

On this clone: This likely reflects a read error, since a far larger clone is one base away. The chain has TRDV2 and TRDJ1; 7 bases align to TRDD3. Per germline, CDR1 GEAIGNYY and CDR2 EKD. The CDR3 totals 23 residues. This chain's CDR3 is CARDALYVTPEVLGAHLTDKLIF. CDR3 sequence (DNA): TGTGCCCGTGACGCCCTTTATGTGACACCGGAGGTCCTGGGGGCTCACCTCACCGATAAACTCATCTTT.

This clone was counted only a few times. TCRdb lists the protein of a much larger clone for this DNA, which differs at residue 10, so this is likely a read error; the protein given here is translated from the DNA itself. CDR3 loop: CACDTVGEYADKLIF. The CDR3 DNA reads as TGTGCCTGTGACACCGTGGGGGAGTACGCCGATAAACTCATCTTT. The chain joins TRDV2 to TRDJ1; the match to TRDD3 covers 7 bases. This CDR3 is 15 amino acids long. The ends lost 0 bases at V and 3 bases at J; junction bases unmatched: 6. CDR1 and CDR2 from the germline V gene are GEAIGNYY and EKD.

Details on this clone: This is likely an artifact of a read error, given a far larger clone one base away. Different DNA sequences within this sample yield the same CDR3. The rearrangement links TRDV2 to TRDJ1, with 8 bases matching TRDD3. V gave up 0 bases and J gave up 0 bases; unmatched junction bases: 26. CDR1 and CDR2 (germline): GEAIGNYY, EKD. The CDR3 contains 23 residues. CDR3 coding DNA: TGTGCCTGTGACACCGTAGCTTCGGGCCATACTGGGGGGCAAACCCAGTACACCGATAAACTCATCTTT. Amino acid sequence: CACDTVASGHTGGQTQYTDKLIF.

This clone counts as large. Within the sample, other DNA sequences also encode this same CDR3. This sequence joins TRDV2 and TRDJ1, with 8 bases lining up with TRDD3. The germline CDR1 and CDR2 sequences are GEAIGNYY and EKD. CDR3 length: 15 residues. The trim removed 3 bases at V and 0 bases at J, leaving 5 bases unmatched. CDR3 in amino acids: CACDLLGVNTDKLIF. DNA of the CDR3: TGTGCCTGTGACCTACTGGGGGTTAACACCGATAAACTCATCTTT.

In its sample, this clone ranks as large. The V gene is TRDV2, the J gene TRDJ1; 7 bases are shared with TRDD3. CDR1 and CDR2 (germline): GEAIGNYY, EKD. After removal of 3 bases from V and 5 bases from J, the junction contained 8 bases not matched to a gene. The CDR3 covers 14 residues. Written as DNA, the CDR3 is TGTGCCTGTGACGTACTGGGGACCCGGGATAAACTCATCTTT. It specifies CACDVLGTRDKLIF.

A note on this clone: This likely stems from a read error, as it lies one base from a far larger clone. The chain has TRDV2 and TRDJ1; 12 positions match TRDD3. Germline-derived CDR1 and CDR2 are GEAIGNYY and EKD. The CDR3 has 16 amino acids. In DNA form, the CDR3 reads TGTGCCCGTGACGGGCTGGGGGATACGCGAACCGATAAACTCATCTTT. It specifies CARDGLGDTRTDKLIF.

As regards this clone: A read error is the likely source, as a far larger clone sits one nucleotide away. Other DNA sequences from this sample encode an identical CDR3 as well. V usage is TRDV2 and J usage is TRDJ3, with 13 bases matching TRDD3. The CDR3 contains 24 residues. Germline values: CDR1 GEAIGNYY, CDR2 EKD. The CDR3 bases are TGTGCCTGTGACCAAGTAGCTTCTCCCACTGGGGGATACGAGGGCTCCTGGGACACCCGGCAGATGTTTTTC. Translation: CACDQVASPTGGYEGSWDTRQMFF.